Listed below are T cell receptor beta chains from one sample, sequenced in a study of identical twins. TCRdb recomputed calls from the 5' RACE reads with MiXCR, one row per CDR3 protein. The sample has 1.5 million to 2 million distinct CDR3 sequences, about 32% seen once. The source material was cord blood. These receptors were taken from a newborn girl in good health. The CDR3 runs from the conserved cysteine through the conserved F or W. The order of the fields is CDR3 length, V gene, D gene, clone size, CDR3 protein. The D gene is left open where the match is weak. Clone size is shown for a subset of rows, as once, few, many or a class of expanded clone.

18,TRBV21-1,NA,NA,CASSKRTGRSSGANVLTF
17,TRBV3-1,TRBD2,NA,CASSPTSGGAPKNIQYF
17,TRBV25-1,TRBD1,few,CATTGDSRSSYNSPLHF
13,TRBV5-1,NA,many,CASSLVSNTEAFF
14,TRBV7-8,NA,few,CASSLVITNYGYTF
13,TRBV5-1,NA,few,CASRPTRSYEQFF
15,TRBV6-1,TRBD1,few,CASSEGDSFYYEQYF
12,TRBV2,TRBD1,few,CASRGQLNEQFF
12,TRBV11-2,NA,NA,CASSHGDGELFF
13,TRBV12-3/TRBV12-4,NA,many,CASSFRGEETQYF
15,TRBV11-2,TRBD2,NA,CASSLRLAGLDEQFF
15,TRBV6-1,NA,NA,CASRTRPGSTDTQYF
15,TRBV27,NA,once,CASAHQGTHTDTQYF
14,TRBV5-1,NA,many,CASSSRGGTDTQYF
15,TRBV19,TRBD1,NA,CASSKGDRRNTEAFF
14,TRBV11-2,NA,many,CASSQTRVRDEQFF
13,TRBV28,TRBD2,once,CASSRDYHDEQFF
13,TRBV5-1,NA,NA,CASSSLSEGGYTF
15,TRBV5-1,NA,NA,CASSYRDLGPDTQYF
15,TRBV6-4,TRBD1,NA,CASSVSRTGVHEQYF
15,TRBV20-1,TRBD2,NA,CSALGLAGLQETQYF